The 27 T cell receptor beta chains below come from one sample, sequenced in a study of T cells after posttransplantation cyclophosphamide. Profiling relied on immunoSEQ multiplex PCR, and the TCRdb table lists in-frame clones only, not all of them. Observed in the sample are 8,000 or so clones, none of them singletons. A marrow graft followed busulfan-fludarabine conditioning, with cyclophosphamide on days +3 and +4. Sequencing was performed on PBMCs, taken after allogeneic stem cell transplant with posttransplant cyclophosphamide. Every receptor here comes from a male patient aged 45 to 59 who received an allogeneic stem cell transplant from an unrelated donor, was CMV-positive, and had acute GVHD only. Some T cells may be graft donor cells.

This clone was seen at least ten times. The chain uses TRBV30 and TRBJ1-5; TRBD1 might be the D (5 bases). V lost 1 base, J lost 6 bases, and 16 bases lay in between. The germline V gene has CDR1 GTSNPN and CDR2 SVGIG (reference sequence). The CDR3 totals 15 residues. CDR3 DNA sequence: TGTGCCTGGAGTGGTTGGGGAGGGGCCGCTCAGCCCCAGCATTTT. Its protein product is CAWSGWGGAAQPQHF.

The gene calls are TRBV19 and TRBJ2-7; 13 bases line up with TRBD2. The CDR3 is 16 amino acids. Looked up from germline, CDR1 is LNHDA and CDR2 is SQIVND (reference sequence). V shed 5 bases, J shed 7 bases, and the junction held 11 bases outside the gene matches. The CDR3 bases are TGTGCCAGTAGTTCGCGGACTAGCGGGAGCCTCAAGGAGCAGTACTTC. Residues: CASSSRTSGSLKEQYF.

This clone has ten or more counts. The chain is built from TRBV4-3 and TRBJ1-2; TRBD1 might be the D (6 bases). V lost 0 bases and J 4 bases, leaving 9 bases between the germline ends. Germline loops: CDR1 LGHNA, CDR2 YSLEER. There are 14 residues in the CDR3. The DNA for the CDR3 is TGCGCCAGCAGCCAAGATACAGGGATCTATGGCTACACCTTC. Protein product: CASSQDTGIYGYTF.

This clone was observed a few times. The chain combines TRBV28 with TRBJ2-2; D is possibly TRBD2 (5 bases). The CDR3 consists of 13 residues. V was clipped by 7 bases and J by 3 bases, with 9 bases between them. Looked up from germline, CDR1 is MDHEN and CDR2 is SYDVKM. The CDR3 DNA reads TGTGCCAGCAAAAAGGGAGACACCGGGGAGCTGTTTTTT. Translation: CASKKGDTGELFF.

This clone was seen many times. This chain connects TRBV5-1 to TRBJ2-7; 9 bases fit TRBD1. The germline CDR1 and CDR2 sequences are SGHRS and YFSETQ. CDR3 size: 14 residues. The junction had 5 bases not matched to a gene; V was cut back by 4 bases and J by 3 bases. The CDR3 nucleotides read TGCGCCAGCAGCCTGGGGACAGGGCACTACGAGCAGTACTTC. Translated: CASSLGTGHYEQYF.

This clone was seen a few times. The CDR3 bases are TGTGCCAGTAGACTTCAGGATTCTCTTTCCTACGAGCAGTACTTC. Translated, it gives CASRLQDSLSYEQYF. The genes are TRBV19 and TRBJ2-7, with D hard to call. The CDR3 is 15 amino acids. V lost 6 bases and J 1 base, leaving 16 bases between the germline ends. Germline CDR1 is LNHDA and CDR2 is SQIVND (reference sequence).

This clone was seen repeatedly, ten times or more. The genes are TRBV5-4 and TRBJ1-4; tentatively, D is TRBD1 (6 bases). The CDR3 is 16 residues long. The germline V gene has CDR1 SGHNT and CDR2 YYREEE (reference sequence). The V gene lost 3 bases and the J gene lost 3 bases, with 15 bases spanning the gap. CDR3 loop: CASSWDMTGSNEKLFF. The CDR3 nucleotides read TGTGCCAGCAGCTGGGACATGACTGGCTCTAATGAAAAACTGTTTTTT.

The chain combines TRBV5-6 with TRBJ1-2, with 7 bases matching TRBD1. Germline V gene sequence: CDR1 SGHDT, CDR2 YYEEEE. After removal of 3 bases from V and 4 bases from J, the junction contained 6 bases not matched to a gene. The CDR3 covers 14 residues. In DNA, the CDR3 is TGTGCCAGCAGCTCGACAGGGTTTGGCTATGGCTACACCTTC. It translates to CASSSTGFGYGYTF.

This clone was found many times. V gene TRBV5-1 combines with J gene TRBJ2-2; 9 bases fit TRBD1. Unmatched junction bases numbered 2, after V lost 0 bases and J lost 5 bases. The CDR3 has 15 amino acids. Germline CDR1 SGHRS, CDR2 YFSETQ. The CDR3 sequence: CASSLGQGVTGELFF. The CDR3 DNA sequence: TGCGCCAGCAGCTTGGGACAGGGGGTAACCGGGGAGCTGTTTTTT.

Many counts were recorded for this clone. The rearrangement links TRBV5-1 to TRBJ1-6; no reliable D call. Germline CDR1 is SGHRS and CDR2 is YFSETQ. The V end lost 1 base, the J end lost 0 bases, and 14 bases lay between the germline ends. The CDR3 is 18 residues long. CDR3 sequence (DNA): TGCGCCAGCAGCTTGTGGTTTGCGGGGAACTCCTATAATTCACCCCTCCACTTT. This gives the protein CASSLWFAGNSYNSPLHF.

This clone came up many times. V and J are TRBV7-9 and TRBJ2-1; TRBD2 aligns across 10 bases. The trim removed 4 bases at V and 4 bases at J, leaving 7 bases unmatched. The CDR3 spans 16 residues. Germline V CDR1 and CDR2: SEHNR, FQNEAQ (reference sequence). The CDR3: CASSSSSGSFYNEQFF. CDR3 DNA sequence: TGTGCCAGCAGCTCCTCTAGCGGGAGTTTTTACAATGAGCAGTTCTTC.

This clone has at least ten counts. The V call is TRBV30, the J call TRBJ1-6, with TRBD1 matching 9 bases. V shed 5 bases, J shed 5 bases, and the junction held 1 base outside the gene matches. CDR1 is GTSNPN and CDR2 is SVGIG in the germline V gene (reference sequence). The CDR3 spans 13 residues. The CDR3 reads CAWGTGNNSPLHF. CDR3 sequence (DNA): TGTGCCTGGGGGACAGGGAATAATTCACCCCTCCACTTT.

This clone was detected many times. This rearrangement joins TRBV7-2 to TRBJ2-1, with D possibly being TRBD1 (6 bases). The CDR3 extends over 14 amino acids. V lost 6 bases and J lost 5, with 14 bases in between. Germline CDR1 SGHTA, CDR2 FQGNSA. In DNA form, the CDR3 reads TGTGCCAGCAGTTACTACGACAGGAACAATGAGCAGTTCTTC. Residues: CASSYYDRNNEQFF.

This clone has ten or more counts. The V and J genes are TRBV18 and TRBJ2-7; D gene uncertain. The CDR3 runs to 15 residues. The germline gives CDR1 KGHSH, CDR2 LQKENI. V was trimmed by 6 bases and J by 2 bases, leaving 17 bases between them. The CDR3 loop is CASSPLGAPTYEQYF. The CDR3 DNA reads as TGTGCCAGCTCCCCGTTGGGCGCCCCGACCTACGAGCAGTACTTC. The full variable domain, in which reference TRBV18 and TRBJ2-7 provide the parts outside the CDR3, is NAGVMQNPRHLVRRRGQEARLRCSPMKGHSHVYWYRQLPEEGLKFMVYLQKENIIDESGMPKERFSAEFPKEGPSILRIQQVVRGDSAAYFCASSPLGAPTYEQYFGPGTRLTVT.

In its sample, this clone was seen many times. V gene TRBV11-2 combines with J gene TRBJ2-5; 13 nucleotides line up with TRBD2. The CDR3 sequence is 18 residues long. Germline CDR1 is SGHAT and CDR2 is FQNNGV. With 1 base clipped from V and 1 base from J, the junction kept 6 bases outside the gene matches. CDR3 in amino acids: CASSLGLAGGLFQETQYF. In DNA form, the CDR3 reads TGTGCCAGCAGCTTAGGACTAGCGGGAGGCCTCTTCCAAGAGACCCAGTACTTC.

In this sample, this clone turned up many times. The chain joins TRBV6-1 to TRBJ2-3, with a possible D match to TRBD2 (7 bases). V lost 4 bases to trimming and J lost 4 bases, with 18 bases between them. There are 16 residues in the CDR3. Germline CDR1 MNHNS, CDR2 SASEGT. As DNA, the CDR3 is TGTGCCAGCAGTGTCCGAGCTGGGGGGGCGGCAGATACGCAGTATTTT. Translated: CASSVRAGGAADTQYF.

This clone was detected ten times or more. This chain uses TRBV11-2 with TRBJ1-4; 8 bases map to TRBD1. This CDR3 contains 19 residues. Germline V gives CDR1 SGHAT, CDR2 FQNNGV. The V gene end was trimmed by 2 bases and the J gene end by 1 base; junction bases not matched to a gene: 12. The chain's CDR3 is CASSLTGTGYRRTNEKLFF. The CDR3, as DNA: TGTGCCAGCAGCTTAACCGGGACAGGTTACAGGAGAACTAATGAAAAACTGTTTTTT. Filled out from reference TRBV11-2 and TRBJ1-4, the complete variable domain reads EAGVAQSPRYKIIEKRQSVAFWCNPISGHATLYWYQQILGQGPKLLIQFQNNGVVDDSQLPKDRFSAERLKGVDSTLKIQPAKLEDSAVYLCASSLTGTGYRRTNEKLFFGSGTQLSVL.

This clone has at least ten counts. V gene TRBV5-1 combines with J gene TRBJ1-4, with D uncertain. Germline V gives CDR1 SGHRS, CDR2 YFSETQ. The CDR3 length is 15 residues. Trimming pared 0 bases from V and 10 bases from J, leaving 16 bases between. The CDR3 protein is CASSLDQATVGKLFF. The CDR3 DNA reads as TGCGCCAGCAGCTTGGACCAGGCGACGGTGGGAAAACTGTTTTTT. Together with reference TRBV5-1 and TRBJ1-4, the CDR3 gives the full variable domain: KAGVTQTPRYLIKTRGQQVTLSCSPISGHRSVSWYQQTPGQGLQFLFEYFSETQRNKGNFPGRFSGRQFSNSRSEMNVSTLELGDSALYLCASSLDQATVGKLFFGSGTQLSVL.

This clone was seen ten or more times. The chain carries TRBV5-1 and TRBJ2-1; D possibly corresponds to TRBD2 (6 bases). V was trimmed by 3 bases and J by 7 bases, leaving 14 bases between them. The CDR3 is made up of 14 amino acids. Germline values: CDR1 SGHRS, CDR2 YFSETQ. CDR3 nucleotide sequence: TGCGCCAGCAGCTGGTTGAGCGGGCTGAATGAGCAGTTCTTC. It is translated as CASSWLSGLNEQFF.

The chain employs TRBV27 and TRBJ1-2; 8 bases are shared with TRBD1. This CDR3 is 16 amino acids long. V dropped 5 bases and J dropped 2; count of bases not matched to a gene: 10. Looked up from germline, CDR1 is MNHEY and CDR2 is SMNVEV (reference sequence). The DNA of the CDR3 is TGTGCCAGCAGTCCAAGAGGACAGGGAGTGAACTATGGCTACACCTTC. This translates into CASSPRGQGVNYGYTF.

Relative to its sample, this clone is medium-sized. The chain links TRBV11-2 to TRBJ1-4; D call uncertain. CDR3 length equals 14 residues. The V end lost 5 bases, the J end lost 5 bases, and 12 bases lay between the germline ends. CDR1 is SGHAT, CDR2 FQNNGV, per germline. In DNA, the CDR3 is TGTGCCAGCAGCCCACTACTCGCAAATGAAAAACTGTTTTTT. It yields the protein CASSPLLANEKLFF.

This clone has a handful of counts. The V call is TRBV28, the J call TRBJ1-4, with a possible D match to TRBD1 (6 bases). The CDR3 sequence is 14 residues long. Germline CDR1 MDHEN, CDR2 SYDVKM. The germline V and J ends were trimmed by 4 bases and 5 bases, with 11 bases remaining between them. This CDR3 reads CASSSQGLNEKLFF. The CDR3 nucleotides are TGTGCCAGCAGTTCCCAGGGGTTAAATGAAAAACTGTTTTTT.

This clone has a count of ten or more. The CDR3 protein is CASSLTGGRNEQFF. The CDR3, as DNA: TGTGCCAGCAGCTTAACGGGAGGTAGAAATGAGCAGTTCTTC. The chain recombines TRBV5-6 with TRBJ2-1, with 7 bases matching TRBD2. V gave up 2 bases and J gave up 7 bases; unmatched junction bases: 6. This CDR3 has 14 residues. Germline V gives CDR1 SGHDT, CDR2 YYEEEE.

The chain recombines TRBV19 with TRBJ2-2; 7 bases line up with TRBD1. The J segment lost 2 bases and the V segment lost 7 bases, leaving 4 bases of the junction unmatched. The CDR3 has 14 amino acids. Germline lookup yields CDR1 LNHDA and CDR2 SQIVND (reference sequence). CDR3 in DNA: TGTGCCAGTACCAGGGGGATCAACACCGGGGAGCTGTTTTTT. It encodes CASTRGINTGELFF. The full variable domain, rest sourced from reference TRBV19 and TRBJ2-2, is DGGITQSPKYLFRKEGQNVTLSCEQNLNHDAMYWYRQDPGQGLRLIYYSQIVNDFQKGDIAEGYSVSREKKESFPLTVTSAQKNPTAFYLCASTRGINTGELFFGEGSRLTVL.

This clone was found many times. CDR3 region: CAWSVRVRGSYEQYF. The CDR3 DNA reads TGTGCCTGGAGTGTACGGGTCAGGGGATCCTACGAGCAGTACTTC. The gene calls are TRBV30 and TRBJ2-7; D might be TRBD1 (6 bases). Germline V gene data show CDR1 as GTSNPN and CDR2 as SVGIG (reference sequence). Trimming pared 0 bases from V and 1 base from J, leaving 13 bases between. The CDR3 is made up of 15 amino acids.

This clone is classed as medium-sized. The genes are TRBV19 and TRBJ2-2, with D possibly TRBD1 on 5 matching bases. Germline V lookup: CDR1 LNHDA, CDR2 SQIVND (reference sequence). Trimming took off 3 bases at V and 6 bases at J, with 11 bases between the two ends. The CDR3 runs 14 residues. CDR3 DNA sequence: TGTGCCAGTAGTATCCAGGGTATGGCCGGGGAGCTGTTTTTT. Translating gives CASSIQGMAGELFF.

This clone was observed at least ten times. The CDR3 DNA reads as TGTGCCAGCAGCTCCACCGGGAGGGAGGGGTCCTACGAGCAGTACTTC. Translation gives CASSSTGREGSYEQYF. V and J are TRBV5-6 and TRBJ2-7; 8 nucleotides match TRBD2. The CDR3 has 16 amino acids. Losses at the gene ends were 3 bases for V and 1 base for J; bases not matched to a gene: 9. Per the germline V gene, CDR1 is SGHDT and CDR2 is YYEEEE.